Below, one T cell receptor (beta chain) is given with its context. The antigen is unknown. This entry is derived from a study of post-analysis software for immune sequencing data. Germline V gene sequence: CDR1 DFQATT, CDR2 SNEGSKA (reference sequence). The CDR3 covers 16 residues. V shed 2 bases and J 1 base; nucleotides not matched to a gene: 10. Presence of unique molecular identifiers characterized the TCR beta cDNA libraries. MiXCR, run by TCRdb on the PCR reads, gives a single entry per CDR3 protein. The sample gives fewer than 600,000 distinct CDR3 sequences, roughly 45% of which show up once; roughly 12% is in the top ten. Study outcomes and limitations: With TRBV5-6, TRBV5-1 and TRBV20-1 included, about five TRBV segments were more frequent in patients than in controls.

The sequenced sample consisted of blood. The sequence came from a girl aged 10-17 years with multiple sclerosis. This sequence joins TRBV20-1 and TRBJ2-7; 8 bases match TRBD1. CDR3 bases: TGCAGTGCTAGACCGACAGGGACAGGAGCTTCCTACGAGCAGTACTTC. Translating gives CSARPTGTGASYEQYF.